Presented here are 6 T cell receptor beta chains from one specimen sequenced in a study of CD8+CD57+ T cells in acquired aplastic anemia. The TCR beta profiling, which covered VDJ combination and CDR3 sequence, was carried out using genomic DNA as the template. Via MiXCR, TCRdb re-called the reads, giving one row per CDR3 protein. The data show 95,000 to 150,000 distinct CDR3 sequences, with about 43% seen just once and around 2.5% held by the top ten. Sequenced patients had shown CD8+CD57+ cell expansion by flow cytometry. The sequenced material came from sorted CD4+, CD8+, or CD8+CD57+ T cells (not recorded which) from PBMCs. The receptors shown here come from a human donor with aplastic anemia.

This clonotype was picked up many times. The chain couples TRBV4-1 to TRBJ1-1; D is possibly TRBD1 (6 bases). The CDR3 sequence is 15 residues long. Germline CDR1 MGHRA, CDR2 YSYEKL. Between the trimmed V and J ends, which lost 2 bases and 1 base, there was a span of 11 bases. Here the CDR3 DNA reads TGCGCCAGCAGCCAACTCCCGACAGGGAACACTGAAGCTTTCTTT. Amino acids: CASSQLPTGNTEAFF.

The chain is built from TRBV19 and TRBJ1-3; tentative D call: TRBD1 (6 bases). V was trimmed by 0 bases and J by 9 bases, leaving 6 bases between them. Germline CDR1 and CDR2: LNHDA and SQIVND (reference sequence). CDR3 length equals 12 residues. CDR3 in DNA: TGTGCCAGTAGTATAGACAGGGGCACCATATATTTT. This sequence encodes CASSIDRGTIYF.

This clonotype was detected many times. The chain's CDR3 is CASSPVRETNEKLFF. For the CDR3, the DNA is TGCGCCAGCAGCCCCGTGCGGGAAACTAATGAAAAACTGTTTTTT. The chain is built from TRBV5-1 and TRBJ1-4; D remains unclear. Germline V gene data show CDR1 as SGHRS and CDR2 as YFSETQ. The V gene lost 4 bases and the J gene lost 1 base, with 11 bases spanning the gap. CDR3 size: 15 residues.

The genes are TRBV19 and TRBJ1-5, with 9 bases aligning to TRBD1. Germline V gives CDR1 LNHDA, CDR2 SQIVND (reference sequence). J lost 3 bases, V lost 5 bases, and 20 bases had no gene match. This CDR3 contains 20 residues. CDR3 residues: CASSLGFGQGPLSYNQPQHF. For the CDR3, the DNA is TGTGCCAGTAGTTTAGGATTTGGACAGGGGCCCCTTTCTTACAATCAGCCCCAGCATTTT.

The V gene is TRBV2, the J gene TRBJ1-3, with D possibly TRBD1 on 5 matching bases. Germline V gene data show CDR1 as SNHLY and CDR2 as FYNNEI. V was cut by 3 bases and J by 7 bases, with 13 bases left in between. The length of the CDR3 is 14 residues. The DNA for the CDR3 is TGTGCCAGCAGTGATCTGGCGGGGGGGAACACCATATATTTT. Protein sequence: CASSDLAGGNTIYF.

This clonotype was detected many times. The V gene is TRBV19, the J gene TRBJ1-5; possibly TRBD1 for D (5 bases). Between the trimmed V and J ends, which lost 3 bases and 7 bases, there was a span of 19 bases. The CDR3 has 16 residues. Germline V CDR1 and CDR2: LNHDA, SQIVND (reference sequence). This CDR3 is CASSIGGSAGGQPQHF. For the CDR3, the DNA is TGTGCCAGTAGTATTGGAGGCAGTGCGGGGGGACAGCCCCAGCATTTT.